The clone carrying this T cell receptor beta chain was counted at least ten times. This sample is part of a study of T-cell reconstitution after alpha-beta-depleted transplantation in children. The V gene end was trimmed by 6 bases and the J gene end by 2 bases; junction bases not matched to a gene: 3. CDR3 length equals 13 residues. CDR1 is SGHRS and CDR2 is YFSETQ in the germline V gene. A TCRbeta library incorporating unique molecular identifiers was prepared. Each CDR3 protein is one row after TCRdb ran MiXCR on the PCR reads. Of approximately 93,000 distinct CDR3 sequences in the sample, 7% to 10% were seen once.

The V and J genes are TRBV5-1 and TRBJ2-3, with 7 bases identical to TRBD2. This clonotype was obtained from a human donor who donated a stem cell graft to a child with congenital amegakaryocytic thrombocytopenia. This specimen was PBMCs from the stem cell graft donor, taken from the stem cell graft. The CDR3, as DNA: TGCGCCAGCATGACTAGCTTCACAGATACGCAGTATTTT. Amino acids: CASMTSFTDTQYF.